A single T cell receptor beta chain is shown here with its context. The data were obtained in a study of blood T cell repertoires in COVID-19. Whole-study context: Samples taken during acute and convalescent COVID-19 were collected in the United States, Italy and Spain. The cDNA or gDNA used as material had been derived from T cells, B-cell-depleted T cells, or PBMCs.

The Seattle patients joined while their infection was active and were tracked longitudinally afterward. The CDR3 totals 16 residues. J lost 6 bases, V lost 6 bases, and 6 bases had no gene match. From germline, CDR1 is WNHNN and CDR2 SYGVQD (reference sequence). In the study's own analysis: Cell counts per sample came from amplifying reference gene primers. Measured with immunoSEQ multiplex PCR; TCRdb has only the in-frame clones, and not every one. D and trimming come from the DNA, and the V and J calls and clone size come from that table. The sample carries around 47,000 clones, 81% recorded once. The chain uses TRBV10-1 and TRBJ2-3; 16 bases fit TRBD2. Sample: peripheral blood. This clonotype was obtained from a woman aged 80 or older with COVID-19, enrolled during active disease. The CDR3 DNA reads TGCGCCAGCAGAGGGACTAGCGGGAGGGCCTTGGATACGCAGTATTTT. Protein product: CASRGTSGRALDTQYF.